This T cell receptor beta chain was sequenced for a study of T cells after yellow fever vaccination. General study findings and limits: The CD4 compartment and the CD8 compartment contained a small share of clonotypes in common. The bulk population could contribute abundant contaminating clonotypes to FACS-sorted repertoires.

It was through 5'RACE template switching that TCR cDNA was made, with a universal primer site and UMIs added. TCRdb used MiXCR to reprocess the 5' RACE reads, holding one entry per CDR3 protein. The sample has some 63,000 distinct CDR3 sequences, approximately 8% seen once. J was trimmed by 0 bases and V by 2 bases; bases with no gene match: 7. The germline gives CDR1 SGHTA, CDR2 FQGNSA. This CDR3 spans 18 amino acids. This clonotype was detected many times. Its specificity is not known. Sequenced here: CD8+ T cells sorted from PBMCs, sampled 15 days after the yellow fever booster vaccination. This receptor was taken from a man under 40 who received the YFV17D yellow fever vaccine. The V gene is TRBV7-2, the J gene TRBJ2-3; TRBD2 aligns across 11 bases. For the CDR3, the DNA is TGTGCCAGCAGCTTACCGGGACTAGCGGTAACTAGCACAGATACGCAGTATTTT. Amino acid sequence: CASSLPGLAVTSTDTQYF.